Listed here are 23 T cell receptor beta chains from one sample, sequenced in a study of blood T cell repertoires in COVID-19 (dated by TCRdb to about 2020). Receptor libraries were prepared by the immunoSEQ multiplex PCR assay. Drawn from immuneACCESS, this table holds only the in-frame rearrangements with V and J called that TCRdb kept. Clones are partly lost; checked studies trace under half to an unresolved V gene and leave the rest unexplained. This sample gives 100,000 or so clones in total; roughly 79% of them show up just once. Jointly, the top ten make up about 40% of the sample. The sequencing sample was made of peripheral blood. These receptors came from a man of 80 years or more with acute or convalescent COVID-19.

The chain recombines TRBV6-2 or TRBV6-3 with TRBJ1-5, with a weak D call TRBD1 (5 bases). Germline CDR1 and CDR2: MNHEY and SVGEGT. This CDR3 spans 16 amino acids. Trimming removed 2 bases from V and 0 bases from J, with 11 bases in between. In nucleotides, the CDR3 is TGTGCCAGCAGTTACGGCGGGACTTTTAGCAATCAGCCCCAGCATTTT. Protein product: CASSYGGTFSNQPQHF.

The V and J genes are TRBV4-2 and TRBJ2-7; TRBD1 aligns across 7 bases. The CDR3 has 14 residues. Germline CDR1 is LGHNA and CDR2 is YNFKEQ. After removal of 3 bases from V and 4 bases from J, the junction contained 6 bases not matched to a gene. CDR3 coding DNA: TGTGCCAGCAGCCACCGGCAGGGGGAGTACGAGCAGTACTTC. Its protein is CASSHRQGEYEQYF.

The chain carries TRBV6-6 and TRBJ2-2; 12 nucleotides match TRBD1. The germline V gene encodes CDR1 MNHNY and CDR2 SVGAGI (reference sequence). The junction had 7 bases not matched to a gene; V was cut back by 5 bases and J by 6 bases. CDR3 length equals 16 residues. CDR3 residues: CASSPPGQGAAGELFF. Here the CDR3 DNA reads TGTGCCAGCAGTCCCCCGGGACAGGGGGCCGCCGGGGAGCTGTTTTTT.

The chain recombines TRBV3-1 (or the pseudogene TRBV3-2) with TRBJ2-6; D remains unclear. V was shortened by 4 bases and J by 3 bases, with 7 bases between the two germline ends. This CDR3 has 14 residues. Germline V CDR1 and CDR2: LGHDT, YNNKEL (reference sequence). The CDR3 loop reads CASSPVLGANVLTF. CDR3 DNA sequence: TGTGCCAGCAGCCCTGTCCTTGGGGCCAACGTCCTGACTTTC.

This rearrangement joins TRBV7-3 to TRBJ2-5; 7 positions agree with TRBD1. CDR1 is SGHTA, CDR2 FQGTGA, per germline. Trimming at V came to 6 bases and at J to 2 bases, leaving 15 bases not matched to a gene. CDR3 length: 17 residues. As DNA, the CDR3 is TGTGCCAGCAGGTCGGGACAGCGCATCTCCTCTCAAGAGACCCAGTACTTC. Translating it yields CASRSGQRISSQETQYF.

The J gene is TRBJ1-1, the V gene TRBV5-1; 8 nucleotides line up with TRBD1. The CDR3 totals 16 residues. Germline CDR1 is SGHRS and CDR2 is YFSETQ. The V and J ends lost 3 bases and 4 bases, in that order; junction bases with no gene match: 11. CDR3 coding DNA: TGCGCCAGCAGCTGGGAACCCCAGGGGGCTGGCACTGAAGCTTTCTTT. Translating gives CASSWEPQGAGTEAFF.

The count of this clone is one. The chain carries TRBV28 and TRBJ1-1; D might be TRBD1 (5 bases). Per germline, CDR1 MDHEN and CDR2 SYDVKM. The CDR3 is made up of 15 amino acids. The V and J ends lost 5 bases and 4 bases respectively, with 17 bases between them. The CDR3 DNA is TGTGCCAGCAGTCCCCTAGGGGCCGCACTCACTGAAGCTTTCTTT. Amino acids: CASSPLGAALTEAFF.

The chain couples TRBV27 to TRBJ1-5; D is ambiguous. Germline-derived CDR1 and CDR2 are MNHEY and SMNVEV (reference sequence). The ends were cut back, 4 bases at V and 2 bases at J, with 9 bases in the middle. The CDR3 contains 14 residues. The CDR3 loop reads CASSYGNGNQPQHF. Written as DNA, the CDR3 is TGTGCCAGCAGTTACGGGAATGGCAATCAGCCCCAGCATTTT.

The gene calls are TRBV7-6 and TRBJ2-2; no clear D. Germline V gives CDR1 SGHVS, CDR2 FNYEAQ. This CDR3 comprises 19 residues. Trimming took 1 base from V and 0 from J, leaving 18 bases between them. The CDR3 loop is CASSLVVGLGNTNTGELFF. The CDR3 coding sequence is TGTGCCAGCAGCTTAGTAGTTGGATTGGGCAACACGAACACCGGGGAGCTGTTTTTT.

The gene calls are TRBV10-3 and TRBJ1-2; 7 bases agree with TRBD1. Germline trimming cut 3 bases from V and 7 bases from J; bases unmatched to any gene: 5. Germline CDR1 ENHRY, CDR2 SYGVKD. This CDR3 spans 13 amino acids. In nucleotides, the CDR3 is TGTGCCATCAGTGATACAGGGGATTCTGGCTACACCTTC. Protein: CAISDTGDSGYTF.

The chain links TRBV28 to TRBJ2-1; tentative D call: TRBD2 (6 bases). The CDR3 runs to 13 residues. Germline V CDR1 and CDR2: MDHEN, SYDVKM. V lost 2 bases, J lost 7 bases, and 9 bases lay in between. The CDR3 reads CASSLAGLNEQFF. The CDR3 region has the DNA TGTGCCAGCAGTTTAGCGGGACTGAATGAGCAGTTCTTC.

The V gene is TRBV2, the J gene TRBJ2-3; D is uncertain. CDR3 length: 12 amino acids. CDR1 is SNHLY, CDR2 FYNNEI, per germline. V lost 5 bases and J lost 4, with 7 bases in between. The CDR3 loop is CASSPYSDTQYF. In DNA, the CDR3 is TGTGCCAGCAGTCCCTACTCAGATACGCAGTATTTT.

This chain uses TRBV28 with TRBJ2-7; D ambiguous. The CDR3 contains 12 residues. Germline CDR1 is MDHEN and CDR2 is SYDVKM. Trimming took off 2 bases at V and 3 bases at J, with 5 bases between the two ends. CDR3 residues: CASSLGVYEQYF. Written as DNA, the CDR3 is TGTGCCAGCAGTTTAGGAGTCTACGAGCAGTACTTC.

This clone was observed once. This chain uses TRBV2 with TRBJ2-5, with 15 bases lining up with TRBD2. The V gene's germline CDR1 is SNHLY and CDR2 FYNNEI. Trimming removed 6 bases from V and 2 bases from J; junction bases left unmatched: 4. This CDR3 spans 16 amino acids. CDR3 residues: CASRGGLAGGQETQYF. The CDR3 DNA reads TGTGCCAGCAGGGGAGGACTAGCGGGAGGGCAAGAGACCCAGTACTTC. The full variable domain, rest sourced from reference TRBV2 and TRBJ2-5, is EPEVTQTPSHQVTQMGQEVILRCVPISNHLYFYWYRQILGQKVEFLVSFYNNEISEKSEIFDDQFSVERPDGSNFTLKIRSTKLEDSAMYFCASRGGLAGGQETQYFGPGTRLLVL.

The sample holds a few counts of this clone. DNA of the CDR3: TGTGCCAGCTCACCCCCCAAGGGAGAATCCACCGGGGAGCTGTTTTTT. Amino acids: CASSPPKGESTGELFF. This sequence joins TRBV18 and TRBJ2-2, with D tentatively TRBD2 (5 bases). The CDR3 is 16 amino acids. The germline gives CDR1 KGHSH, CDR2 LQKENI. Trimming removed 3 bases from V and 4 bases from J, with 15 bases in between.

The chain has TRBV30 and TRBJ1-2; the match to TRBD1 covers 11 bases. V lost 1 base, J lost 4 bases, and 8 bases stayed unmatched. The V gene's germline CDR1 is GTSNPN and CDR2 SVGIG (reference sequence). The CDR3 runs 16 residues. This chain's CDR3 is CAWSGPGTGGSYGYTF. Here the CDR3 DNA reads TGTGCCTGGAGTGGACCCGGGACAGGGGGGAGCTATGGCTACACCTTC.

The chain combines TRBV29-1 with TRBJ2-3, with 14 bases identical to TRBD2. V shed 6 bases and J 4 bases; nucleotides not matched to a gene: 6. This CDR3 is 15 amino acids long. The germline CDR1 and CDR2 sequences are SQVTM and ANQGSEA. In DNA, the CDR3 is TGCAGCGTGACGGGACTAGCGGGAGTGGCAGATACGCAGTATTTT. Its protein product is CSVTGLAGVADTQYF.

This chain joins TRBV19 and TRBJ1-1; a possible D gene is TRBD1 (5 bases). The CDR3 sequence is 13 residues long. Deletions cut 5 bases from V and 1 base from J, with 8 bases between. Germline lookup yields CDR1 LNHDA and CDR2 SQIVND (reference sequence). The CDR3 region is CASSGQANTEAFF. For the CDR3, the DNA is TGTGCCAGTAGTGGACAAGCGAACACTGAAGCTTTCTTT.

The rearrangement uses TRBV5-1 and TRBJ2-5; 8 nucleotides match TRBD1. The J segment lost 4 bases and the V segment lost 4 bases, leaving 3 bases of the junction unmatched. The CDR3 runs 13 residues. Germline V gives CDR1 SGHRS, CDR2 YFSETQ. CDR3 region: CASSPGGGETQYF. The CDR3 DNA sequence: TGCGCCAGCAGCCCAGGGGGCGGAGAGACCCAGTACTTC. Variable domain in full (rest from reference TRBV5-1 and TRBJ2-5): KAGVTQTPRYLIKTRGQQVTLSCSPISGHRSVSWYQQTPGQGLQFLFEYFSETQRNKGNFPGRFSGRQFSNSRSEMNVSTLELGDSALYLCASSPGGGETQYFGPGTRLLVL.

The CDR3 sequence is CASSRTDTVEAFF. The DNA of the CDR3 is TGTGCCAGCTCACGGACGGACACCGTTGAAGCTTTCTTT. The V and J genes are TRBV18 and TRBJ1-1, with D tentatively TRBD1 (5 bases). V lost 4 bases and J 7 bases, leaving 13 bases between the germline ends. Germline loops: CDR1 KGHSH, CDR2 LQKENI. The CDR3 consists of 13 residues.

The V gene is TRBV28, the J gene TRBJ1-5; a weak D match, TRBD1 (6 bases). The CDR3 is 14 amino acids. Germline V lookup: CDR1 MDHEN, CDR2 SYDVKM. The V and J ends lost 7 bases and 6 bases respectively, with 16 bases between them. The CDR3 DNA sequence: TGTGCCAGCAACAGTGGGGGGGGCCGTCAGCCCCAGCATTTT. This gives the protein CASNSGGGRQPQHF.

The chain couples TRBV19 to TRBJ2-7; D perhaps matches TRBD1 (6 bases). The germline V gene encodes CDR1 LNHDA and CDR2 SQIVND (reference sequence). Trimming took off 5 bases at V and 3 bases at J, with 8 bases between the two ends. CDR3 length equals 12 residues. CDR3 sequence (DNA): TGTGCCAGTAGTCTACAGGGCTACGAGCAGTACTTC. Translation: CASSLQGYEQYF. Full variable domain (outside the CDR3, taken from reference TRBV19 and TRBJ2-7): DGGITQSPKYLFRKEGQNVTLSCEQNLNHDAMYWYRQDPGQGLRLIYYSQIVNDFQKGDIAEGYSVSREKKESFPLTVTSAQKNPTAFYLCASSLQGYEQYFGPGTRLTVT.

CDR3 sequence (DNA): TGTGCCAGCAGTTACTCCGGGGGAAGCTCCTACGAGCAGTACTTC. Translation gives CASSYSGGSSYEQYF. The chain is built from TRBV6-5 and TRBJ2-7, with D perhaps matching TRBD2 (6 bases). Per the germline V gene, CDR1 is MNHEY and CDR2 is SVGAGI. The CDR3 covers 15 residues. Trimming stripped 0 bases from V and 0 bases from J, with 9 bases between.